A single sample is the source of the 26 T cell receptor beta chains below, sequenced in a study of T cell repertoires in cytomegalovirus infection. TCRdb called the reads again in MiXCR, with one record for every CDR3 protein. The sample lists roughly 200,000 distinct CDR3 sequences; about a sixth were seen once. Sequencing used CD8+ T cells from PBMCs. The origin of the receptors is a human donor in good health (CMV status not recorded). Some clones in this sample may be carry-over from other donors' samples.

This clonotype was recorded a few times. The chain employs TRBV12-3 or TRBV12-4 and TRBJ2-4; D might be TRBD1 (5 bases). V was clipped by 5 bases and J by 5 bases, with 7 bases between them. The CDR3 is made up of 12 amino acids. This CDR3 reads CASSPTENIQYF. The DNA for the CDR3 is TGTGCCAGCAGTCCGACAGAAAACATTCAGTACTTC.

DNA for the CDR3: TGTGCCAGCAGCTTGTCCGGGATATATACGAATTCACCCCTCCACTTT. As protein: CASSLSGIYTNSPLHF. The chain uses TRBV5-6 and TRBJ1-6; D gene uncertain. Looked up from germline, CDR1 is SGHDT and CDR2 is YYEEEE. The CDR3 runs to 16 residues. V was shortened by 1 base and J by 7 bases, with 15 bases between the two germline ends.

The gene calls are TRBV14 and TRBJ2-5; D unresolved. CDR1 and CDR2 from the germline V gene are SGHDN and FVKESK. The CDR3 sequence is 15 residues long. Deletions cut 4 bases from V and 4 bases from J, with 16 bases between. The CDR3 region is CASSLQAQLRETQYF. The CDR3 coding sequence is TGTGCCAGCAGCCTTCAGGCTCAGCTCCGAGAGACCCAGTACTTC.

This clonotype was detected only a few times. This chain links TRBV7-2 with TRBJ2-1; 12 positions agree with TRBD2. CDR1 is SGHTA, CDR2 FQGNSA, per germline. V was clipped by 1 base and J by 2 bases; unmatched bases: 3. The CDR3 spans 17 residues. As DNA, the CDR3 is TGTGCCAGCAGCTTAGGGGGACTAGCGGGTCCCTACAATGAGCAGTTCTTC. The encoded protein is CASSLGGLAGPYNEQFF.

The chain has TRBV25-1 and TRBJ2-7; D is uncertain. The CDR3 consists of 13 residues. V was pared by 1 base and J by 1 base, with 5 bases between. Germline V gene lookup returns CDR1 MGHDK and CDR2 SYGVNS. CDR3 DNA: TGTGCCAGCAGTGAATTTAGGTCCTACGAGCAGTACTTC. Amino acid sequence: CASSEFRSYEQYF.

This clonotype was counted a few times. J is TRBJ1-5 and V is TRBV19; tentatively, D is TRBD1 (5 bases). The V gene's germline CDR1 is LNHDA and CDR2 SQIVND (reference sequence). Between the trimmed V and J ends, which lost 7 bases and 2 bases, there was a span of 12 bases. This CDR3 is 14 amino acids long. The CDR3 nucleotides are TGTGCCAGTAACGCCGCGGGGGGCAATCAGCCCCAGCATTTT. Protein product: CASNAAGGNQPQHF.

This chain links TRBV6-2 or TRBV6-3 with TRBJ1-5; D might be TRBD1 (6 bases). CDR3 size: 15 residues. The germline V and J ends were trimmed by 2 bases and 1 base, with 9 bases remaining between them. Germline V CDR1 and CDR2: MNHEY, SVGEGT. The CDR3 nucleotides read TGTGCCAGCAGTTACCGGGGGGCAAGCAATCAGCCCCAGCATTTT. Its translation: CASSYRGASNQPQHF.

This clonotype was seen a handful of times. V usage is TRBV20-1 and J usage is TRBJ2-7; D gene unclear. Germline V gives CDR1 DFQATT, CDR2 SNEGSKA (reference sequence). The CDR3 length is 15 residues. Trimming shortened V by 6 bases and J by 5 bases, and 23 bases separated the two germline ends. The CDR3 bases are TGCAGTGCCAAAGGCTTGGGGAATAGCATACACGAGCAGTACTTC. Translation gives CSAKGLGNSIHEQYF.

A few counts support this clonotype. The chain is built from TRBV28 and TRBJ1-6; 9 bases map to TRBD1. Looked up from germline, CDR1 is MDHEN and CDR2 is SYDVKM. V lost 2 bases to trimming and J lost 7 bases; unmatched junction nucleotides: 6. The CDR3 runs 16 residues. The chain's CDR3 is CASSLAQGASNSPLHF. For the CDR3, the DNA is TGTGCCAGCAGTTTAGCACAGGGGGCTAGCAATTCACCCCTCCACTTT.

This sequence joins TRBV7-9 and TRBJ1-5; 11 bases are a match to TRBD1. The trim removed 5 bases at V and 6 bases at J, leaving 6 bases unmatched. The CDR3 sequence is 15 residues long. The germline CDR1 and CDR2 sequences are SEHNR and FQNEAQ (reference sequence). The CDR3 is CASSRGQGGSQPQHF. Here the CDR3 DNA reads TGTGCCAGCAGCCGGGGACAGGGGGGGAGTCAGCCCCAGCATTTT. The whole variable domain, remainder taken from reference TRBV7-9 and TRBJ1-5, is DTGVSQNPRHKITKRGQNVTFRCDPISEHNRLYWYRQTLGQGPEFLTYFQNEAQLEKSRLLSDRFSAERPKGSFSTLEIQRTEQGDSAMYLCASSRGQGGSQPQHFGDGTRLSIL.

The chain has TRBV7-6 and TRBJ1-5; TRBD1 agrees at 7 bases. V dropped 1 base and J dropped 4; count of bases not matched to a gene: 4. The germline V gene encodes CDR1 SGHVS and CDR2 FNYEAQ. CDR3 length equals 15 residues. The CDR3 nucleotides are TGTGCCAGCAGCTTAGACCCAGGGGGGAATCAGCCCCAGCATTTT. Residues: CASSLDPGGNQPQHF.

This clonotype occurred a few times. The chain has TRBV7-9 and TRBJ2-1; 7 bases fit TRBD1. V gave up 3 bases and J gave up 4 bases; unmatched junction bases: 9. The CDR3 is 16 residues long. Germline values: CDR1 SEHNR, CDR2 FQNEAQ (reference sequence). The DNA for the CDR3 is TGTGCCAGCAGCTTTCAGAGACAGGGTGGTTACAATGAGCAGTTCTTC. Its protein product is CASSFQRQGGYNEQFF. Complete variable domain (other parts from reference TRBV7-9 and TRBJ2-1): DTGVSQNPRHKITKRGQNVTFRCDPISEHNRLYWYRQTLGQGPEFLTYFQNEAQLEKSRLLSDRFSAERPKGSFSTLEIQRTEQGDSAMYLCASSFQRQGGYNEQFFGPGTRLTVL.

The J gene is TRBJ2-1, the V gene TRBV5-1, with 9 positions matching TRBD1. The CDR3 is 15 amino acids. Germline V CDR1 and CDR2: SGHRS, YFSETQ. The V segment lost 0 bases and the J segment 8 bases; nucleotides outside the gene matches: 6. The CDR3 sequence is CASSLEGTGWDEQFF. DNA of the CDR3: TGCGCCAGCAGCTTGGAGGGGACAGGGTGGGATGAGCAGTTCTTC.

This chain uses TRBV7-2 with TRBJ1-4, with D possibly TRBD1 on 6 matching bases. The germline CDR1 and CDR2 sequences are SGHTA and FQGNSA. CDR3 size: 16 residues. Trimming removed 1 base at V and 5 bases at J, with 14 bases between. The CDR3 nucleotides read TGTGCCAGCAGCTTAGAGGGCCAGGGGCCCAATGAAAAACTGTTTTTT. Amino acid sequence: CASSLEGQGPNEKLFF.

This clonotype has more than one count but fewer than ten. The V and J genes are TRBV20-1 and TRBJ1-6; no definite D call. This CDR3 comprises 16 residues. Trimming took off 1 base at V and 7 bases at J, with 17 bases between the two ends. CDR1 is DFQATT, CDR2 SNEGSKA, per germline (reference sequence). CDR3 residues: CSARGSEGGTNSPLHF. The DNA of the CDR3 is TGCAGTGCTAGAGGATCGGAGGGAGGAACGAATTCACCCCTCCACTTT.

The rearrangement uses TRBV6-2 or TRBV6-3 and TRBJ1-2, with a weak D call TRBD1 (5 bases). CDR1 is MNHEY, CDR2 SVGEGT, per germline. Trimming left V 4 bases short and J 4 bases short, with 16 bases between. The CDR3 totals 15 residues. The CDR3, as DNA: TGTGCCAGCAGTTCCCCCCGGGACGGATTCTATGGCTACACCTTC. Protein sequence: CASSSPRDGFYGYTF.

This clonotype showed up many times. This chain links TRBV7-2 with TRBJ1-2; no firm D call. CDR3 length: 17 residues. Germline V gene sequence: CDR1 SGHTA, CDR2 FQGNSA. Trimming removed 1 base from V and 8 bases from J, with 23 bases in between. CDR3 amino acids: CASSLGSGGAAGEGYTF. The CDR3 nucleotides are TGTGCCAGCAGCTTAGGATCAGGCGGCGCGGCCGGGGAAGGCTACACCTTC. Full variable domain (missing parts from reference TRBV7-2 and TRBJ1-2): GAGVSQSPSNKVTEKGKDVELRCDPISGHTALYWYRQSLGQGLEFLIYFQGNSAPDKSGLPSDRFSAERTGGSVSTLTIQRTQQEDSAVYLCASSLGSGGAAGEGYTFGSGTRLTVV.

This sequence joins TRBV12-3 or TRBV12-4 and TRBJ2-1; D unresolved. V dropped 5 bases and J dropped 4 bases, with 9 bases sitting between them. The CDR3 length is 13 residues. The DNA of the CDR3 is TGTGCCAGCAGTAAGGTCAGATACAATGAGCAGTTCTTC. This sequence encodes CASSKVRYNEQFF.

This clonotype was seen more than once but under ten times. The chain is built from TRBV6-2 or TRBV6-3 and TRBJ1-4, with D tentatively TRBD1 (5 bases). The CDR3 contains 14 residues. V lost 2 bases and J 8 bases, leaving 12 bases between the germline ends. Per germline, CDR1 MNHEY and CDR2 SVGEGT. In DNA, the CDR3 is TGTGCCAGCAGTTACGCATGGGGCGCGGAAAAACTGTTTTTT. Its translation is CASSYAWGAEKLFF.

The V gene is TRBV27, the J gene TRBJ1-1; 8 positions agree with TRBD1. Losses at the gene ends were 5 bases for V and 4 bases for J; bases not matched to a gene: 6. The CDR3 is 14 amino acids. Germline values: CDR1 MNHEY, CDR2 SMNVEV (reference sequence). The CDR3 here is CASSTNRGITEAFF. CDR3 in DNA: TGTGCCAGCAGTACCAACAGGGGGATCACTGAAGCTTTCTTT.

This clonotype turned up a few times. The genes are TRBV7-9 and TRBJ1-5, with D unresolved. The CDR3 length is 13 residues. V shed 5 bases and J shed 2 bases, with 7 bases lying between them. The germline V gene has CDR1 SEHNR and CDR2 FQNEAQ (reference sequence). The chain's CDR3 is CASSQEGNQPQHF. DNA for the CDR3: TGTGCCAGCAGCCAAGAGGGCAATCAGCCCCAGCATTTT.

V usage is TRBV7-6 and J usage is TRBJ2-1; 9 positions agree with TRBD2. Germline V gives CDR1 SGHVS, CDR2 FNYEAQ. The V segment lost 5 bases and the J segment 5 bases; nucleotides outside the gene matches: 7. The CDR3 consists of 15 residues. This CDR3 reads CASSPLAGMDNEQFF. The DNA of the CDR3 is TGTGCCAGCAGCCCGCTAGCGGGGATGGACAATGAGCAGTTCTTC.

This clonotype came up many times. CDR3 bases: TGTGCCAGCAGCCAAGACAGGGGGCAACTCGCGCAGTACTTC. It encodes CASSQDRGQLAQYF. This chain uses TRBV7-2 with TRBJ2-7; 10 bases are shared with TRBD1. The V gene end was trimmed by 5 bases and the J gene end by 9 bases; junction bases not matched to a gene: 10. This CDR3 is 14 amino acids long. CDR1 and CDR2 from the germline V gene are SGHTA and FQGNSA.

V is TRBV20-1 and J is TRBJ2-1; D is undetermined. Trimming took off 1 base at V and 2 bases at J, with 9 bases between the two ends. This CDR3 is built from 14 residues. Germline CDR1 DFQATT, CDR2 SNEGSKA (reference sequence). CDR3 bases: TGCAGTGCTAGAGGGCGGCAAACCTACAATGAGCAGTTCTTC. It encodes CSARGRQTYNEQFF.

This clonotype was recorded a few times. The chain is built from TRBV7-2 and TRBJ2-2; D is ambiguous. Per the germline V gene, CDR1 is SGHTA and CDR2 is FQGNSA. V lost 5 bases and J lost 3, with 13 bases in between. This CDR3 has 15 amino acids. The CDR3 spells CASSPHWAHTGELFF. The CDR3 region has the DNA TGTGCCAGCAGCCCCCATTGGGCTCACACCGGGGAGCTGTTTTTT. Full variable domain (missing parts from reference TRBV7-2 and TRBJ2-2): GAGVSQSPSNKVTEKGKDVELRCDPISGHTALYWYRQSLGQGLEFLIYFQGNSAPDKSGLPSDRFSAERTGGSVSTLTIQRTQQEDSAVYLCASSPHWAHTGELFFGEGSRLTVL.

The CDR3 DNA reads TGTGCCAGCAGCTTAGAGGCGAGTAACACTGAAGCTTTCTTT. Amino acids: CASSLEASNTEAFF. The chain joins TRBV7-6 to TRBJ1-1; the D is unclear. V lost 1 base and J lost 2, with 8 bases in between. Germline CDR1 SGHVS, CDR2 FNYEAQ. This CDR3 spans 14 amino acids.